Each of the 17 T cell receptor beta chains below was sequenced from the same sample in a study of PD-1 blockade in classical Hodgkin lymphoma. Stated time point: cycle 4 day 1 (C4D1), after 5 to 7 weeks of nivolumab. Following autologous stem cell transplantation, relapse occurred in every patient, and exposure to brentuximab vedotin varied. The table came from immunoSEQ multiplex PCR; TCRdb's copy has only in-frame clones and leaves some out. This table has around 20,000 clones, more than 75% appearing once. Material: peripheral blood mononuclear cells (PBMCs), obtained before the fourth cycle of nivolumab. These receptors came from a human donor with classical Hodgkin lymphoma.

V and J are TRBV2 and TRBJ2-3, with TRBD2 matching over 12 bases. The ends lost 6 bases at V and 8 bases at J; junction bases unmatched: 9. The CDR3 has 15 amino acids. Germline loops: CDR1 SNHLY, CDR2 FYNNEI. CDR3 DNA sequence: TGTGCCAGCAGGACGGGGGGGACTAGCGGGCCTACGCAGTATTTT. Its translation is CASRTGGTSGPTQYF.

V usage is TRBV27 and J usage is TRBJ2-7; D gene unclear. Trimming cost V 4 bases and J 2 bases, with 6 bases left between them. The CDR3 is made up of 12 amino acids. In germline, CDR1 is MNHEY, CDR2 SMNVEV (reference sequence). CDR3: CASSSNPYEQYF. In DNA form, the CDR3 reads TGTGCCAGCAGTTCTAACCCCTACGAGCAGTACTTC.

This clone turned up a few times. This sequence joins TRBV29-1 and TRBJ2-1; TRBD2 agrees at 14 bases. The CDR3 loop spans 15 amino acids. CDR1 is SQVTM, CDR2 ANQGSEA, per germline. Germline trimming cut 7 bases from V and 3 bases from J; bases unmatched to any gene: 5. The CDR3 DNA reads TGCAGCGGCGTGGGACTAGCGGGAGACTACAATGAGCAGTTCTTC. Translation gives CSGVGLAGDYNEQFF.

The V gene is TRBV18, the J gene TRBJ2-5; 7 positions agree with TRBD1. The CDR3 loop spans 13 amino acids. CDR1 is KGHSH, CDR2 LQKENI, per germline. The V gene end was trimmed by 6 bases and the J gene end by 1 base; junction bases not matched to a gene: 2. For the CDR3, the DNA is TGTGCCAGCTCCGGGACAGTCCAAGAGACCCAGTACTTC. Translation: CASSGTVQETQYF.

The J gene is TRBJ2-5, the V gene TRBV6-6, with D maybe TRBD2 (6 bases). V gave up 5 bases and J gave up 5 bases, with 12 bases separating them. CDR3 length: 13 residues. Germline V lookup: CDR1 MNHNY, CDR2 SVGAGI (reference sequence). The CDR3 DNA follows: TGTGCCAGCAGTGAGGCGGGACGGGAGACCCAGTACTTC. It yields the protein CASSEAGRETQYF.

V is TRBV28 and J is TRBJ2-2, with 7 positions matching TRBD2. The germline CDR1 and CDR2 sequences are MDHEN and SYDVKM. CDR3 size: 16 residues. V gave up 3 bases and J gave up 1 base; unmatched junction bases: 5. For the CDR3, the DNA is TGTGCCAGCAGTTTGCGACTAGCATGGAACACCGGGGAGCTGTTTTTT. This translates into CASSLRLAWNTGELFF.

In DNA, the CDR3 is TGTGCCAGTAGTGGAGGGGCGCGGCCAGAAGAGACCCAGTACTTC. It codes for CASSGGARPEETQYF. V usage is TRBV19 and J usage is TRBJ2-5, with TRBD2 as a possible D gene (6 bases). Germline values: CDR1 LNHDA, CDR2 SQIVND (reference sequence). The V end was cut by 5 bases, the J end by 3 bases, with 16 bases between. CDR3 length: 15 amino acids. The whole variable domain, remainder taken from reference TRBV19 and TRBJ2-5, is DGGITQSPKYLFRKEGQNVTLSCEQNLNHDAMYWYRQDPGQGLRLIYYSQIVNDFQKGDIAEGYSVSREKKESFPLTVTSAQKNPTAFYLCASSGGARPEETQYFGPGTRLLVL.

This rearrangement joins TRBV28 to TRBJ1-2, with a tentative D call TRBD1 (5 bases). In germline, CDR1 is MDHEN, CDR2 SYDVKM. V was cut by 5 bases and J by 4 bases, with 17 bases left in between. This CDR3 region has 15 residues. The CDR3 sequence: CASSNGDSGRYGYTF. In nucleotides, the CDR3 is TGTGCCAGCAGTAACGGGGACTCGGGCCGCTATGGCTACACCTTC.

The rearrangement joins TRBV29-1 to TRBJ2-3; D possibly corresponds to TRBD1 (6 bases). The CDR3 length is 15 residues. Germline-derived CDR1 and CDR2 are SQVTM and ANQGSEA. V gave up 1 base and J gave up 2 bases, with 13 bases separating them. The CDR3 bases are TGCAGCGTTGAAGGGACAGCTCTGACCACAGATACGCAGTATTTT. Translated, it gives CSVEGTALTTDTQYF.

The chain combines TRBV10-3 with TRBJ2-5; the match to TRBD1 covers 9 bases. The CDR3 covers 15 residues. Trimming at V came to 4 bases and at J to 7 bases, leaving 10 bases not matched to a gene. Germline lookup yields CDR1 ENHRY and CDR2 SYGVKD. The CDR3 here is CAISGTGGIFGTQYF. CDR3 DNA: TGTGCCATCAGTGGAACAGGGGGCATTTTCGGGACCCAGTACTTC.

This sequence joins TRBV19 and TRBJ2-7; D may be TRBD2 (6 bases). The length of the CDR3 is 14 residues. Germline CDR1 reads LNHDA; CDR2 reads SQIVND (reference sequence). V dropped 5 bases and J dropped 2 bases, with 13 bases sitting between them. The CDR3 coding sequence is TGTGCCAGTAGTCAGCGGGCGGGTACCTACGAGCAGTACTTC. It translates to CASSQRAGTYEQYF.

There are a few counts of this clone. This sequence joins TRBV7-2 and TRBJ2-5; D gene unclear. V was clipped by 2 bases and J by 4 bases, with 14 bases between them. Germline CDR1 is SGHTA and CDR2 is FQGNSA. The length of the CDR3 is 15 residues. This CDR3 is CASSLRWGRIETQYF. CDR3 sequence (DNA): TGTGCCAGCAGCTTAAGATGGGGTAGGATAGAGACCCAGTACTTC.

CDR3 sequence (DNA): TGTGCCAGCAGGGGTGGGTCTGGAAACACCATATATTTT. Encoded protein: CASRGGSGNTIYF. The genes are TRBV6-6 and TRBJ1-3; D is undetermined. Trimming removed 6 bases at V and 1 base at J, with 7 bases between. The CDR3 loop spans 13 amino acids. Germline V lookup: CDR1 MNHNY, CDR2 SVGAGI (reference sequence).

Details on this clone: Other DNA sequences from this sample encode an identical CDR3 as well. The V gene is TRBV7-6, the J gene TRBJ2-2; 10 bases align to TRBD2. This CDR3 has 17 residues. Germline CDR1 is SGHVS and CDR2 is FNYEAQ. The V segment lost 8 bases and the J segment 5 bases; nucleotides outside the gene matches: 14. This CDR3 is CASENRIAGGKTGELFF. CDR3 nucleotide sequence: TGTGCCAGCGAAAATCGGATAGCGGGGGGAAAAACCGGGGAGCTGTTTTTT.

The chain recombines TRBV5-1 with TRBJ1-3; the match to TRBD1 covers 7 bases. Losses at the gene ends were 4 bases for V and 8 bases for J; bases not matched to a gene: 9. Per the germline V gene, CDR1 is SGHRS and CDR2 is YFSETQ. CDR3 length: 14 residues. CDR3 residues: CASSQGTEGDTIYF. The DNA of the CDR3 is TGCGCCAGCAGCCAAGGGACAGAGGGGGACACCATATATTTT.

The J gene is TRBJ1-4, the V gene TRBV5-5, with D possibly being TRBD1 (6 bases). Germline lookup yields CDR1 SGHKS and CDR2 YYEKEE (reference sequence). The CDR3 contains 16 residues. The ends were cut back, 3 bases at V and 1 base at J, with 13 bases in the middle. CDR3 bases: TGTGCCAGCAGCTATGACAGGACAGTAACTAATGAAAAACTGTTTTTT. This sequence encodes CASSYDRTVTNEKLFF.

This clone appeared a single time. V is TRBV5-4 and J is TRBJ2-1; D remains ambiguous. Between the trimmed V and J ends, which lost 4 bases and 5 bases, there was a span of 7 bases. The CDR3 totals 12 residues. In germline, CDR1 is SGHNT, CDR2 YYREEE (reference sequence). DNA of the CDR3: TGTGCCAGCAGCCTGAAAAACAATGAGCAGTTCTTC. Its translation is CASSLKNNEQFF.